The clone carrying this T cell receptor (beta chain) was detected ten times or more. The target antigen is unknown. This CDR3 is built from 15 residues. Unmatched junction bases numbered 2, after V lost 1 base and J lost 2 bases. Germline V CDR1 and CDR2: MGHRA, YSYEKL. For TCR, cDNA came from 5'RACE template switching, which added a universal primer site and UMIs. A single record per CDR3 protein comes from TCRdb applying MiXCR to the 5' RACE reads. Of about 320,000 distinct CDR3 sequences listed, over 3.5% are singletons. The sample belongs to a study of T cells after yellow fever vaccination. Whole-study findings and limits: Most clones from primary vaccination resurfaced after the booster (approximately 97% CD4, 70% to 90% CD8). In FACS-sorted repertoires, abundant clonotypes from the bulk population could appear as contaminants.

Sequenced here: PBMCs, sampled 15 days after the yellow fever booster vaccination. This chain links TRBV4-1 with TRBJ2-1, with TRBD2 matching over 7 bases. The receptor was derived from a man aged 18-30 years who received the YFV17D yellow fever vaccine. Here the CDR3 DNA reads TGCGCCAGCAGCCAAGGACTAGCCGCCTACAATGAGCAGTTCTTC. Its protein product is CASSQGLAAYNEQFF.